The 28 T cell receptor beta chains given below trace back to one sample, sequenced in a study of control samples from healthy donors and cancer patients. Assay used: immunoSEQ multiplex PCR; TCRdb lists only in-frame clones, some missing. The sample comprises 100,000 to 150,000 clones, nearly 90% of which are singletons, and more than 2.5% rests with the top ten. Input material: blood. The source of these receptors is a man in his fifties or sixties in good health.

This clone was observed once. This same CDR3 is encoded by further DNA sequences in the sample. The chain carries TRBV7-9 and TRBJ1-2, with TRBD1 as a possible D gene (6 bases). V was cut by 2 bases and J by 8 bases, with 18 bases left in between. The germline gives CDR1 SEHNR, CDR2 FQNEAQ (reference sequence). This CDR3 comprises 15 residues. CDR3 protein: CASSLSGQGGGGYTF. As DNA, the CDR3 is TGTGCCAGCAGCTTATCCGGGCAGGGAGGGGGGGGCTACACCTTC.

This chain uses TRBV30 with TRBJ2-7; 7 bases are a match to TRBD1. The germline V gene encodes CDR1 GTSNPN and CDR2 SVGIG (reference sequence). The trim removed 4 bases at V and 0 bases at J, leaving 6 bases unmatched. CDR3 length: 14 residues. Here the CDR3 DNA reads TGTGCCTGGAAAGGGGACAGAAGCTCCTACGAGCAGTACTTC. Translation gives CAWKGDRSSYEQYF.

The chain uses TRBV5-1 and TRBJ2-3; the D is unclear. Trimming took off 1 base at V and 2 bases at J, with 11 bases between the two ends. CDR1 is SGHRS and CDR2 is YFSETQ in the germline V gene. The CDR3 is 15 amino acids. The CDR3: CASSLFSQATDTQYF. CDR3 bases: TGCGCCAGCAGCTTGTTTTCCCAGGCCACAGATACGCAGTATTTT. Variable domain in full (rest from reference TRBV5-1 and TRBJ2-3): KAGVTQTPRYLIKTRGQQVTLSCSPISGHRSVSWYQQTPGQGLQFLFEYFSETQRNKGNFPGRFSGRQFSNSRSEMNVSTLELGDSALYLCASSLFSQATDTQYFGPGTRLTVL.

The CDR3: CASTLNTEAFF. The CDR3 DNA is TGTGCCAGCACACTCAACACTGAAGCTTTCTTT. This rearrangement joins TRBV6-5 to TRBJ1-1; D is unresolved. The CDR3 has 11 amino acids. Trimming removed 7 bases from V and 2 bases from J, with 5 bases in between. Germline CDR1 is MNHEY and CDR2 is SVGAGI.

The J gene is TRBJ2-3, the V gene TRBV9, with a weak D call TRBD2 (6 bases). The CDR3 runs 16 residues. V was clipped by 4 bases and J by 0 bases, with 15 bases between them. Germline V CDR1 and CDR2: SGDLS, YYNGEE. The CDR3 nucleotides read TGTGCCAGCAGCCCCTGGGGGGAATCTAGCACAGATACGCAGTATTTT. Its protein is CASSPWGESSTDTQYF.

The chain carries TRBV2 and TRBJ2-2; TRBD2 matches 7 bases. J gave up 0 bases and V 11 bases, and 3 bases lay outside the gene matches. Germline V gene sequence: CDR1 SNHLY, CDR2 FYNNEI. CDR3 length: 13 amino acids. The CDR3 region is CAGRGSNTGELFF. The DNA for the CDR3 is TGTGCCGGGCGGGGGTCGAACACCGGGGAGCTGTTTTTT.

V and J are TRBV7-9 and TRBJ2-2, with D hard to call. The CDR3 contains 14 residues. The V gene's germline CDR1 is SEHNR and CDR2 FQNEAQ (reference sequence). The V end lost 1 base, the J end lost 3 bases, and 6 bases lay between the germline ends. CDR3 nucleotide sequence: TGTGCCAGCAGCTTAGGGGGATACACCGGGGAGCTGTTTTTT. This codes for CASSLGGYTGELFF.

The chain couples TRBV9 to TRBJ2-2; D is ambiguous. Trimming cost V 0 bases and J 5 bases, with 11 bases left between them. The CDR3 has 15 residues. CDR1 is SGDLS, CDR2 YYNGEE, per germline. Here the CDR3 reads CASSVGEVRTGELFF. In DNA form, the CDR3 reads TGTGCCAGCAGCGTAGGAGAGGTTCGGACCGGGGAGCTGTTTTTT.

Worth noting for this clone: At the DNA level, this CDR3 is encoded by other sequences in the same sample as well. This chain connects TRBV6-5 to TRBJ1-1; D is uncertain. V was cut by 5 bases and J by 3 bases, with 7 bases left in between. There are 12 residues in the CDR3. CDR1 is MNHEY and CDR2 is SVGAGI in the germline V gene. Written as DNA, the CDR3 is TGTGCCAGCAGTCGGGGATACACTGAAGCTTTCTTT. Residues: CASSRGYTEAFF.

The chain joins TRBV7-6 to TRBJ2-2, with D possibly TRBD2 on 5 matching bases. The ends were cut back, 1 base at V and 0 bases at J, with 9 bases in the middle. This CDR3 is 16 amino acids long. Germline V gene data show CDR1 as SGHVS and CDR2 as FNYEAQ. In DNA form, the CDR3 reads TGTGCCAGCAGCTTAGAAACCGGGGCGAACACCGGGGAGCTGTTTTTT. This sequence encodes CASSLETGANTGELFF. Complete variable domain (other parts from reference TRBV7-6 and TRBJ2-2): GAGVSQSPRYKVTKRGQDVALRCDPISGHVSLYWYRQALGQGPEFLTYFNYEAQQDKSGLPNDRFSAERPEGSISTLTIQRTEQRDSAMYRCASSLETGANTGELFFGEGSRLTVL.

V gene TRBV7-3 combines with J gene TRBJ2-5; D uncertain. Germline lookup yields CDR1 SGHTA and CDR2 FQGTGA. CDR3 size: 15 residues. V lost 5 bases and J lost 3, with 16 bases in between. This chain's CDR3 is CASSHSGGGEETQYF. The CDR3 bases are TGTGCCAGCAGCCACTCGGGTGGCGGTGAAGAGACCCAGTACTTC.

This clone has just one count. The V call is TRBV27, the J call TRBJ1-2, with 7 bases lining up with TRBD1. The CDR3 runs to 13 residues. The germline gives CDR1 MNHEY, CDR2 SMNVEV (reference sequence). Trimming at V came to 3 bases and at J to 4 bases, leaving 2 bases not matched to a gene. For the CDR3, the DNA is TGTGCCAGCAGTTTGGGACAGACCTATGGCTACACCTTC. This sequence encodes CASSLGQTYGYTF.

The rearrangement uses TRBV5-1 and TRBJ1-2; D may be TRBD1 (5 bases). CDR1 and CDR2 (germline): SGHRS, YFSETQ. The V and J ends lost 0 bases and 4 bases respectively, with 16 bases between them. CDR3 length: 16 amino acids. The CDR3: CASSLAGYRRGYGYTF. The DNA for the CDR3 is TGCGCCAGCAGCTTGGCCGGATACAGGCGTGGCTATGGCTACACCTTC. Filled out from reference TRBV5-1 and TRBJ1-2, the complete variable domain reads KAGVTQTPRYLIKTRGQQVTLSCSPISGHRSVSWYQQTPGQGLQFLFEYFSETQRNKGNFPGRFSGRQFSNSRSEMNVSTLELGDSALYLCASSLAGYRRGYGYTFGSGTRLTVV.

The V and J genes are TRBV24-1 and TRBJ2-3, with a weak D call TRBD1 (6 bases). This CDR3 comprises 19 residues. Germline CDR1 is KGHDR and CDR2 is SFDVKD. Trimming took off 0 bases at V and 0 bases at J, with 18 bases between the two ends. CDR3 amino acids: CATSDLGHTGHSSTDTQYF. The CDR3 DNA reads TGTGCCACCAGTGATTTGGGCCATACAGGGCACTCTAGCACAGATACGCAGTATTTT.

This clone was seen just once. V is TRBV5-1 and J is TRBJ1-1; no definite D call. In germline, CDR1 is SGHRS, CDR2 YFSETQ. V lost 2 bases, J lost 1 base, and 12 bases lay in between. The CDR3 length is 15 residues. The CDR3 DNA is TGCGCCAGCAGCTTCCAGCCCGGTTCGAACACTGAAGCTTTCTTT. It yields the protein CASSFQPGSNTEAFF.

The V gene is TRBV3-1 (or the pseudogene TRBV3-2), the J gene TRBJ2-5; TRBD1 agrees at 7 bases. Germline V lookup: CDR1 LGHDT, CDR2 YNNKEL (reference sequence). The J segment lost 2 bases and the V segment lost 3 bases, leaving 9 bases of the junction unmatched. The CDR3 loop spans 16 amino acids. The DNA for the CDR3 is TGTGCCAGCAGCCAGCCACGAGGACAGGAACAAGAGACCCAGTACTTC. It specifies CASSQPRGQEQETQYF.

V is TRBV10-3 and J is TRBJ1-5; D is uncertain. Germline V lookup: CDR1 ENHRY, CDR2 SYGVKD. V lost 3 bases to trimming and J lost 0 bases, with 9 bases between them. The CDR3 length is 15 residues. In DNA, the CDR3 is TGTGCCATCAGTGAAGAGCGGTATAGCAATCAGCCCCAGCATTTT. Residues: CAISEERYSNQPQHF.

Of note for this clone: Other DNA sequences of this sample code for an identical CDR3. The chain couples TRBV9 to TRBJ1-1; maybe TRBD1 (6 bases). CDR3 length: 15 residues. The V end was cut by 0 bases, the J end by 0 bases, with 9 bases between. The V gene's germline CDR1 is SGDLS and CDR2 YYNGEE. CDR3 loop: CASSVGGPMNTEAFF. CDR3 sequence (DNA): TGTGCCAGCAGCGTAGGGGGGCCCATGAACACTGAAGCTTTCTTT.

This sequence joins TRBV4-1 and TRBJ1-1, with D perhaps TRBD1 (5 bases). This CDR3 is built from 14 residues. Looked up from germline, CDR1 is MGHRA and CDR2 is YSYEKL. Trimming stripped 3 bases from V and 5 bases from J, with 13 bases between. The CDR3 here is CASSQGTVGTEAFF. The CDR3 DNA reads TGCGCCAGCAGCCAGGGGACCGTCGGGACTGAAGCTTTCTTT.

V is TRBV12-3 or TRBV12-4 and J is TRBJ2-7; D is possibly TRBD1 (6 bases). The CDR3 consists of 13 residues. The ends were cut back, 6 bases at V and 2 bases at J, with 11 bases in the middle. The chain's CDR3 is CASSVTGAYEQYF. The DNA of the CDR3 is TGTGCCAGCAGCGTGACAGGAGCCTACGAGCAGTACTTC.

The chain couples TRBV27 to TRBJ1-4, with 7 bases fitting TRBD1. The CDR3 length is 13 residues. V lost 5 bases to trimming and J lost 7 bases; unmatched junction nucleotides: 4. The germline gives CDR1 MNHEY, CDR2 SMNVEV (reference sequence). The DNA for the CDR3 is TGTGCCAGCAGTCCAGACAGGGTTGAAAAACTGTTTTTT. It codes for CASSPDRVEKLFF.

This clone was picked up one time. The chain recombines TRBV11-1 with TRBJ2-3, with 15 bases lining up with TRBD2. V lost 5 bases and J lost 5; bases outside the gene matches: 5. This CDR3 spans 16 amino acids. The germline V gene encodes CDR1 SGHAT and CDR2 FQDESV (reference sequence). The CDR3 DNA reads TGTGCCAGCAGCAGGACTAGCGGGGGGGCTGGAGATACGCAGTATTTT. Translated: CASSRTSGGAGDTQYF.

The chain has TRBV12-3 or TRBV12-4 and TRBJ1-3; D not certain. The length of the CDR3 is 12 residues. Trimming left V 1 base short and J 16 bases short, with 14 bases between. As DNA, the CDR3 is TGTGCCAGCAGTTTAGAACGGAGAAAGAGTTATTTT. Translation: CASSLERRKSYF.

The rearrangement joins TRBV15 to TRBJ2-3; 12 nucleotides align to TRBD2. CDR1 is LNHNV and CDR2 is YYDKDF in the germline V gene (reference sequence). J was trimmed by 2 bases and V by 0 bases; bases with no gene match: 3. The CDR3 totals 17 residues. CDR3 protein: CATSREGLAGATDTQYF. CDR3 coding DNA: TGTGCCACCAGCAGAGAGGGACTAGCGGGTGCCACAGATACGCAGTATTTT.

J is TRBJ2-3 and V is TRBV28; TRBD1 might be the D (8 bases). Deletions cut 6 bases from V and 3 bases from J, with 16 bases between. The germline V gene has CDR1 MDHEN and CDR2 SYDVKM. The CDR3 is 15 residues long. CDR3 loop: CASSFDRGGTDTQYF. CDR3 DNA sequence: TGTGCCAGCAGCTTTGACAGGGGAGGGACAGATACGCAGTATTTT.

Concerning this clone: The sample carries other DNA sequences with the same CDR3. The chain uses TRBV28 and TRBJ1-4; no reliable D call. The CDR3 runs 15 residues. V lost 6 bases and J lost 3, with 14 bases in between. The germline gives CDR1 MDHEN, CDR2 SYDVKM. CDR3 sequence reads: CASSPVGLSNEKLFF. Written as DNA, the CDR3 is TGTGCCAGCAGCCCCGTGGGGTTATCTAATGAAAAACTGTTTTTT. Full variable domain (remainder filled in from reference TRBV28 and TRBJ1-4): DVKVTQSSRYLVKRTGEKVFLECVQDMDHENMFWYRQDPGLGLRLIYFSYDVKMKEKGDIPEGYSVSREKKERFSLILESASTNQTSMYLCASSPVGLSNEKLFFGSGTQLSVL.

The chain couples TRBV14 to TRBJ2-6, with 8 bases identical to TRBD1. Germline assignment: CDR1 SGHDN and CDR2 FVKESK. V lost 3 bases, J lost 0 bases, and 13 bases stayed unmatched. The length of the CDR3 is 20 residues. The CDR3 nucleotides read TGTGCCAGCAGCCAGGATGAATTAAACAGGGGGACCTCTGGGGCCAACGTCCTGACTTTC. It encodes CASSQDELNRGTSGANVLTF. Full variable domain (outside the CDR3, taken from reference TRBV14 and TRBJ2-6): EAGVTQFPSHSVIEKGQTVTLRCDPISGHDNLYWYRRVMGKEIKFLLHFVKESKQDESGMPNNRFLAERTGGTYSTLKVQPAELEDSGVYFCASSQDELNRGTSGANVLTFGAGSRLTVL.

The rearrangement uses TRBV25-1 and TRBJ1-3, with TRBD1 as a possible D gene (6 bases). CDR3 length equals 16 residues. The V and J ends lost 3 bases and 2 bases respectively, with 14 bases between them. Germline CDR1 and CDR2: MGHDK and SYGVNS. CDR3 in amino acids: CASSDDRNGAGNTIYF. The DNA for the CDR3 is TGTGCCAGCAGTGACGACAGGAACGGGGCTGGAAACACCATATATTTT. Full variable domain (remainder filled in from reference TRBV25-1 and TRBJ1-3): EADIYQTPRYLVIGTGKKITLECSQTMGHDKMYWYQQDPGMELHLIHYSYGVNSTEKGDLSSESTVSRIRTEHFPLTLESARPSHTSQYLCASSDDRNGAGNTIYFGEGSWLTVV.